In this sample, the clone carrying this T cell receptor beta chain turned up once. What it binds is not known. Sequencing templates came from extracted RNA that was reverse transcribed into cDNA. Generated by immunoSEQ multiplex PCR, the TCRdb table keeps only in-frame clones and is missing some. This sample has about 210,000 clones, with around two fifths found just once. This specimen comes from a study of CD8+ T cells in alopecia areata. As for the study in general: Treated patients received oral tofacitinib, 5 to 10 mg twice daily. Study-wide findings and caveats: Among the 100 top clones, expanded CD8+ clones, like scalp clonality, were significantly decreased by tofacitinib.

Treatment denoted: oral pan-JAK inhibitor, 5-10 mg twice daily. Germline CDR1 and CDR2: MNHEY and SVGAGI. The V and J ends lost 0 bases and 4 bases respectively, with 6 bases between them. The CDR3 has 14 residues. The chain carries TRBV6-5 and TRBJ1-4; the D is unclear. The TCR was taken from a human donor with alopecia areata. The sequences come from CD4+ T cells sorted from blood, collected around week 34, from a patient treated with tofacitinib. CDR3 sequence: CASSYSGGNEKLFF. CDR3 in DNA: TGTGCCAGCAGTTACTCGGGCGGTAATGAAAAACTGTTTTTT.